Presented here are 23 T cell receptor beta chains from one specimen sequenced in a study of beta chain features in type 1 diabetes (dated by TCRdb to between 2018 and 2020). Their specific antigens are unknown. Library creation used the immunoSEQ multiplex PCR assay. The High Capacity cDNA Reverse Transcription Kit was used to reverse transcribe all of the isolated RNA, meaning that expressed TCRB transcripts were what got sequenced. The table comes from immuneACCESS by way of TCRdb, which keeps in-frame sequences with V and J called. Part of the clones is missing from these tables; in studies checked, under half for an unresolved V gene and the rest for unknown reasons. This sample holds some 47,000 clones; roughly 45% were observed only once. The ten largest clones take up more than 0.1% of the sample. The research as a whole found: A moderate but significant shortening of TCRB CDR3 length was observed in type 1 diabetes patients in all four CD4+ subsets.

The sample consisted of stem cell memory CD4+ T cells from blood. In the paper's terms, the cell subset or site label means: stem cell-like memory CD4+ T cells. The receptors were gathered from a man aged 25-40 years with type 1 diabetes.

The J gene is TRBJ1-1, the V gene TRBV2; TRBD1 might be the D (5 bases). CDR1 and CDR2 (germline): SNHLY, FYNNEI. Trimming stripped 5 bases from V and 5 bases from J, with 18 bases between. The CDR3 has 15 amino acids. The CDR3 DNA is TGTGCCAGCAGTCGCAGGGCTTCAAGGGAAACTGAAGCTTTCTTT. This translates into CASSRRASRETEAFF.

The table lists this clone with a few counts. The CDR3 is CASNRDSFSEQYF. As DNA, the CDR3 is TGTGCCAGCAACCGGGACAGTTTCTCCGAGCAGTACTTC. This sequence joins TRBV7-9 and TRBJ2-7, with 7 bases aligning to TRBD1. The junction had 9 bases not matched to a gene; V was cut back by 7 bases and J by 6 bases. Germline loops: CDR1 SEHNR, CDR2 FQNEAQ (reference sequence). The CDR3 has 13 amino acids.

The gene calls are TRBV28 and TRBJ1-1; D call uncertain. The germline V gene encodes CDR1 MDHEN and CDR2 SYDVKM. V lost 3 bases and J lost 4, with 6 bases in between. CDR3 length: 12 amino acids. DNA of the CDR3: TGTGCCAGCAGTTTCGAGGTCACTGAAGCTTTCTTT. Translation gives CASSFEVTEAFF.

This chain uses TRBV7-2 with TRBJ2-7, with D perhaps matching TRBD2 (6 bases). Germline values: CDR1 SGHTA, CDR2 FQGNSA. Trimming cost V 1 base and J 4 bases, with 11 bases left between them. There are 14 residues in the CDR3. CDR3 region: CASSLDGGYYEQYF. The CDR3 nucleotides are TGTGCCAGCAGCTTAGACGGGGGATATTACGAGCAGTACTTC. The full variable domain, with the rest looked up from reference TRBV7-2 and TRBJ2-7, is GAGVSQSPSNKVTEKGKDVELRCDPISGHTALYWYRQSLGQGLEFLIYFQGNSAPDKSGLPSDRFSAERTGGSVSTLTIQRTQQEDSAVYLCASSLDGGYYEQYFGPGTRLTVT.

This clone was counted between two and nine times. The V call is TRBV7-3, the J call TRBJ2-2, with 7 bases fitting TRBD1. This CDR3 spans 13 amino acids. Germline trimming cut 5 bases from V and 4 bases from J; bases unmatched to any gene: 1. The germline gives CDR1 SGHTA, CDR2 FQGTGA. CDR3 DNA sequence: TGTGCCAGCAGCGGACAGGCCACCGGGGAGCTGTTTTTT. The encoded protein is CASSGQATGELFF.

The chain combines TRBV5-1 with TRBJ2-2; 10 nucleotides align to TRBD2. Per germline, CDR1 SGHRS and CDR2 YFSETQ. The CDR3 has 16 residues. Losses at the gene ends were 0 bases for V and 5 bases for J; bases not matched to a gene: 4. The DNA of the CDR3 is TGCGCCAGCAGCTTGGCTAGCGGGGGCCGGACCGGGGAGCTGTTTTTT. This sequence encodes CASSLASGGRTGELFF.

The chain carries TRBV30 and TRBJ1-5, with D possibly TRBD1 on 6 matching bases. From germline, CDR1 is GTSNPN and CDR2 SVGIG (reference sequence). The V gene lost 4 bases and the J gene lost 0 bases, with 10 bases spanning the gap. The length of the CDR3 is 14 residues. CDR3: CAWMGQNSNQPQHF. CDR3 nucleotide sequence: TGTGCCTGGATGGGACAAAATAGCAATCAGCCCCAGCATTTT.

V is TRBV5-1 and J is TRBJ2-5; 8 nucleotides align to TRBD2. The CDR3 runs to 14 residues. Germline V gives CDR1 SGHRS, CDR2 YFSETQ. V lost 0 bases to trimming and J lost 5 bases; unmatched junction nucleotides: 3. CDR3 nucleotide sequence: TGCGCCAGCAGCTTGGCAAGCGGGAGCGAGACCCAGTACTTC. Protein product: CASSLASGSETQYF.

The chain employs TRBV5-4 and TRBJ1-2, with a possible D match to TRBD1 (5 bases). The V end was cut by 1 base, the J end by 6 bases, with 7 bases between. The CDR3 sequence is 12 residues long. Germline V gene sequence: CDR1 SGHNT, CDR2 YYREEE (reference sequence). Here the CDR3 reads CASSLPGHGYTF. As DNA, the CDR3 is TGTGCCAGCAGCTTGCCAGGGCATGGCTACACCTTC. Filled out from reference TRBV5-4 and TRBJ1-2, the complete variable domain reads ETGVTQSPTHLIKTRGQQVTLRCSSQSGHNTVSWYQQALGQGPQFIFQYYREEENGRGNFPPRFSGLQFPNYSSELNVNALELDDSALYLCASSLPGHGYTFGSGTRLTVV.

V and J are TRBV5-8 and TRBJ2-3; a possible D gene is TRBD1 (6 bases). The CDR3 length is 16 residues. Trimming took 4 bases from V and 2 from J, leaving 17 bases between them. CDR1 is SGHTS, CDR2 YDEGEE, per germline. CDR3 residues: CASSPEYDRITDTQYF. CDR3 DNA: TGTGCCAGCAGCCCAGAATACGACAGGATCACAGATACGCAGTATTTT.

This clone was seen only a few times. The chain combines TRBV19 with TRBJ2-3, with 12 bases lining up with TRBD2. V lost 2 bases to trimming and J lost 7 bases; unmatched junction nucleotides: 4. This CDR3 has 15 residues. Germline CDR1 is LNHDA and CDR2 is SQIVND (reference sequence). This chain's CDR3 is CASSILAGGPNTQYF. The DNA of the CDR3 is TGTGCCAGTAGTATACTAGCGGGAGGGCCGAATACGCAGTATTTT.

This clone was recorded a few times. The rearrangement joins TRBV11-2 to TRBJ2-7, with a possible D match to TRBD2 (6 bases). Trimming took off 4 bases at V and 2 bases at J, with 21 bases between the two ends. Germline CDR1 SGHAT, CDR2 FQNNGV. The CDR3 length is 17 residues. CDR3 sequence: CASSWAVGESGAYEQYF. The CDR3 nucleotides are TGTGCCAGCAGCTGGGCAGTAGGGGAGTCGGGAGCCTACGAGCAGTACTTC.

This clone was seen more than once but under ten times. The genes are TRBV2 and TRBJ2-3; 7 nucleotides agree with TRBD2. Germline V lookup: CDR1 SNHLY, CDR2 FYNNEI. V lost 1 base to trimming and J lost 6 bases; unmatched junction nucleotides: 1. The CDR3 sequence is 13 residues long. CDR3 coding DNA: TGTGCCAGCAGTGAAGTACTAGCGGATACGCAGTATTTT. Translation: CASSEVLADTQYF.

This chain connects TRBV7-3 to TRBJ2-1; D remains unclear. Per germline, CDR1 SGHTA and CDR2 FQGTGA. V was pared by 5 bases and J by 7 bases, with 12 bases between. The CDR3 is 13 amino acids. The CDR3 nucleotides are TGTGCCAGCAGCCCGGCAGACACAAATGAGCAGTTCTTC. Translation gives CASSPADTNEQFF.

The chain carries TRBV18 and TRBJ1-1, with unresolved D. This CDR3 comprises 13 residues. Germline V CDR1 and CDR2: KGHSH, LQKENI. V was trimmed by 6 bases and J by 5 bases, leaving 13 bases between them. The CDR3 region is CASSVIEGTEAFF. CDR3 DNA: TGTGCCAGCTCGGTTATAGAGGGTACTGAAGCTTTCTTT.

The genes are TRBV10-2 and TRBJ2-1; TRBD2 agrees at 9 bases. The CDR3 covers 18 residues. CDR1 is WSHSY, CDR2 SAAADI, per germline. Trimming cost V 6 bases and J 2 bases; bases outside gene matches: 14. CDR3 bases: TGCGCCAGCAGAGGGAGCCCCCTTAGCGGGAGCACCTACAATGAGCAGTTCTTC. Its protein product is CASRGSPLSGSTYNEQFF.

The V and J genes are TRBV30 and TRBJ1-5; 7 bases are a match to TRBD1. The CDR3 has 14 amino acids. The germline V gene encodes CDR1 GTSNPN and CDR2 SVGIG (reference sequence). Trimming cost V 7 bases and J 5 bases; bases outside gene matches: 11. The CDR3 DNA reads TGTGCCTTCTCGACAGGGACTCTTGATCAGCCCCAGCATTTT. Its translation: CAFSTGTLDQPQHF.

The chain couples TRBV4-2 to TRBJ2-6; 13 bases fit TRBD2. CDR1 and CDR2 from the germline V gene are LGHNA and YNFKEQ. The CDR3 runs 17 residues. With V trimmed by 1 base and J by 4 bases, 1 base remained unmatched. The CDR3 DNA sequence: TGTGCCAGCAGCCAAGTGGGACTAGCGGGGGGGGCCAACGTCCTGACTTTC. It is translated as CASSQVGLAGGANVLTF.

The chain recombines TRBV14 with TRBJ1-1; 7 bases fit TRBD1. V gave up 6 bases and J gave up 11 bases; unmatched junction bases: 12. CDR1 and CDR2 (germline): SGHDN, FVKESK. This CDR3 is 13 amino acids long. The CDR3 DNA follows: TGTGCCAGCAGTCTCACAGGGGTCGAAGTGGCTTTCTTT. Amino acids: CASSLTGVEVAFF.

In its sample, this clone was seen a few times. The chain employs TRBV18 and TRBJ2-3, with TRBD1 matching over 9 bases. Trimming cost V 6 bases and J 5 bases; bases outside gene matches: 9. Germline V gene data show CDR1 as KGHSH and CDR2 as LQKENI. The CDR3 is 15 amino acids. In DNA, the CDR3 is TGTGCCAGCTCCCCTCGACAGGGGGAAGGAGATACGCAGTATTTT. Amino acid sequence: CASSPRQGEGDTQYF.

This clone was detected only a few times. V usage is TRBV14 and J usage is TRBJ2-2, with D perhaps matching TRBD1 (6 bases). V shed 2 bases and J shed 4 bases, with 14 bases lying between them. The CDR3 loop spans 16 amino acids. Germline loops: CDR1 SGHDN, CDR2 FVKESK. Written as DNA, the CDR3 is TGTGCCAGCAGCCAAATAGGGGGTCTGAGCACCGGGGAGCTGTTTTTT. It yields the protein CASSQIGGLSTGELFF.

The CDR3 DNA follows: TGTGCCAGCAGCTTAGGACTAGCGGGACTTACCAATGAGCAGTTCTTC. It specifies CASSLGLAGLTNEQFF. The V gene is TRBV7-9, the J gene TRBJ2-1, with 11 bases identical to TRBD2. Unmatched junction bases numbered 5, after V lost 1 base and J lost 6 bases. The germline gives CDR1 SEHNR, CDR2 FQNEAQ (reference sequence). This CDR3 spans 16 amino acids.

This sequence joins TRBV5-4 and TRBJ2-7; possible D gene TRBD2, 6 bases. Trimming stripped 2 bases from V and 0 bases from J, with 12 bases between. This CDR3 has 15 residues. CDR1 SGHNT and CDR2 YYREEE come from the germline V gene (reference sequence). The CDR3 protein is CASSFGGTISYEQYF. DNA of the CDR3: TGTGCCAGCAGCTTTGGAGGGACCATCTCCTACGAGCAGTACTTC.